The TCR beta chain described here comes from a study of Tregs in tolerant kidney transplant recipients. Across the study: Mixed chimerism was transient after nonmyeloablative marrow transplants from related graft donors.

Study-wide points: Activated donor B cell expansion appeared to reveal the most relevant donor-specific TCRbeta repertoire. The small number of patients limits these findings pending further validation.

Points on this clone: Its target is not known.

Germline V CDR1 and CDR2: LNHDA, SQIVND (reference sequence). CDR3 size: 13 residues. The germline V and J ends were trimmed by 1 base and 2 bases, with 5 bases remaining between them. Generated by immunoSEQ multiplex PCR, the TCRdb table keeps only in-frame clones and is missing some. This table holds tens of thousands of clones, 93% found once. Unstimulated Tregs (CD4+CD25+CD127-) and CD4+CD25- non-Tregs were sorted from PBMCs. The sample was CD4+ T cells from blood, taken before the transplant. The sequence derives from a human donor who received a combined kidney and bone marrow transplant. This chain links TRBV19 with TRBJ2-5; D unresolved. CDR3 DNA: TGTGCCAGTAGTATAGCCACACAAGAGACCCAGTACTTC. Translating it yields CASSIATQETQYF.